This T cell receptor beta chain originates from a study of response to subunit inactivated influenza vaccine. Each CDR3 protein gets one entry after TCRdb re-called the RT-PCR reads with MiXCR. This sample has 650,000 or so distinct CDR3 sequences; approximately 15% occur once, and the top ten carry approximately 7.6%. In this sample, this clonotype turned up a few times. The CDR3 length is 15 residues. With 1 base clipped from V and 4 bases from J, the junction kept 5 bases outside the gene matches. Germline V gene sequence: CDR1 LGHNA, CDR2 YSLEER. The source is a man in his fifties who received an inactivated influenza vaccine. The chain joins TRBV4-3 to TRBJ1-1; 8 nucleotides line up with TRBD1. Sample: PBMCs from blood, taken 14 days before vaccination. The CDR3 loop reads CASSQGTGIVTEAFF. The CDR3 nucleotides read TGCGCCAGCAGCCAAGGGACAGGGATTGTCACTGAAGCTTTCTTT.